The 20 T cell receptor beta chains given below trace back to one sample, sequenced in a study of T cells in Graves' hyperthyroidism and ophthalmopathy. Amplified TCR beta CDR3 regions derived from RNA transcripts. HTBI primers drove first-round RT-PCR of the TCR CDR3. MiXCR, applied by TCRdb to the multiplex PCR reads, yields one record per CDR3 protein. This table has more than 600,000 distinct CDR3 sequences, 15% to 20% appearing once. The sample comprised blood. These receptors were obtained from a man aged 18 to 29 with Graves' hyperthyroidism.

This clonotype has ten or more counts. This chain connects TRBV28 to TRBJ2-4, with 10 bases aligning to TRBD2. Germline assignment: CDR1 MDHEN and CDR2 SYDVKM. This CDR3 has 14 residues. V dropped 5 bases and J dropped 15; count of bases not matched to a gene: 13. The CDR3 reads CASSDGTSAFSTYF. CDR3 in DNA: TGTGCCAGCAGTGACGGGACTAGCGCCTTCTCGACGTACTTC.

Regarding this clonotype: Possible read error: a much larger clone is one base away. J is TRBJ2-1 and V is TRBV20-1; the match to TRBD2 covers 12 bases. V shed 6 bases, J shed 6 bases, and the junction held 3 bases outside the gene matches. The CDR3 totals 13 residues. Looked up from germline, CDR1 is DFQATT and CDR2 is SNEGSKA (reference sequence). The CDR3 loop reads CSATSGRCNEQFF. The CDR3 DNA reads TGCAGTGCCACTAGCGGGAGGTGCAATGAGCAGTTCTTC.

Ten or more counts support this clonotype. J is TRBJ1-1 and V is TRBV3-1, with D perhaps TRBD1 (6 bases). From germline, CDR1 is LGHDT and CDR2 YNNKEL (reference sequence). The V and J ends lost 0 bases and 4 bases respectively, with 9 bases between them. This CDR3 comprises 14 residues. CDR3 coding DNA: TGTGCCAGCAGCCAAGACCAGGGGAGCACTGAAGCTTTCTTT. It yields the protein CASSQDQGSTEAFF. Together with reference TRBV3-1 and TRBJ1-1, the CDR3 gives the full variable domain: DTAVSQTPKYLVTQMGNDKSIKCEQNLGHDTMYWYKQDSKKFLKIMFSYNNKELIINETVPNRFSPKSPDKAHLNLHINSLELGDSAVYFCASSQDQGSTEAFFGQGTRLTVV.

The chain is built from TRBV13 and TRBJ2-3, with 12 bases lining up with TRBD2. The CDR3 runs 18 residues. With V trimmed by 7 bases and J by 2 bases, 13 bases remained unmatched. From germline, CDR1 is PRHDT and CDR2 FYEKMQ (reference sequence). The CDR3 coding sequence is TGTGCCAGCAAGGGGCGCGGGACTAGCGGGCCATTCACAGATACGCAGTATTTT. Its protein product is CASKGRGTSGPFTDTQYF.

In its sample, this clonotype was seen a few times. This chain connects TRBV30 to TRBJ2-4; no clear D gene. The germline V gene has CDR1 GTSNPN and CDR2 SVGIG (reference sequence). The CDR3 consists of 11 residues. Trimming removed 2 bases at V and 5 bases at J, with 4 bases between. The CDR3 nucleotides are TGTGCCTGGAGTCTGCAAAACATTCAGTACTTC. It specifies CAWSLQNIQYF.

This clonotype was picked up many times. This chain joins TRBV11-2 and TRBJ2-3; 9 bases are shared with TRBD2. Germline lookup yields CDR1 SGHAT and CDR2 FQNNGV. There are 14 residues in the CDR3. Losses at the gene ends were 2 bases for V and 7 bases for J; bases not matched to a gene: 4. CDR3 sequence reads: CASSLRLAVNTQYF. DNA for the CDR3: TGTGCCAGCAGCTTAAGACTAGCGGTGAATACGCAGTATTTT.

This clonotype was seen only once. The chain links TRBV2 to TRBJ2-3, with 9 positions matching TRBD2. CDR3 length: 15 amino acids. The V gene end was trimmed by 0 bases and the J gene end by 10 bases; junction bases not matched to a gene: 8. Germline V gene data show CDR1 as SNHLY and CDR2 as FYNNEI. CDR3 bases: TGTGCCAGCAGTGAAGCTGCGCGGGAGGGCCAGGCGCAGTATTTT. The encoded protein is CASSEAAREGQAQYF.

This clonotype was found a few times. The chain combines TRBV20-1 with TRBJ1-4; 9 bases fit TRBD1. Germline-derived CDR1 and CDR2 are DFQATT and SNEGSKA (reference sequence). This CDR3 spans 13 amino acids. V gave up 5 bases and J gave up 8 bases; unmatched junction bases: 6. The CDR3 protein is CSAWGQGPEKLFF. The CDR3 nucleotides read TGCAGTGCTTGGGGACAGGGTCCGGAAAAACTGTTTTTT.

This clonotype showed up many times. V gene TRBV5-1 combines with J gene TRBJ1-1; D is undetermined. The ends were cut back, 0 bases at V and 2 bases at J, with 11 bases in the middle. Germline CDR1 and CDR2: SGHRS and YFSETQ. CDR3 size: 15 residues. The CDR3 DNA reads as TGCGCCAGCAGCTTGGTGGCAGTCGCTAACACTGAAGCTTTCTTT. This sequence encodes CASSLVAVANTEAFF.

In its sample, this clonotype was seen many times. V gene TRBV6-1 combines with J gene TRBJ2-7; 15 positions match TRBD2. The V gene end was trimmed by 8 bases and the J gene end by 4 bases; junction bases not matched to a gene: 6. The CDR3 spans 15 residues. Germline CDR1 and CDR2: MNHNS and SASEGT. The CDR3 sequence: CASSGLAGGPYEQYF. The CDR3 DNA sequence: TGTGCCAGCTCAGGACTAGCGGGAGGGCCTTACGAGCAGTACTTC.

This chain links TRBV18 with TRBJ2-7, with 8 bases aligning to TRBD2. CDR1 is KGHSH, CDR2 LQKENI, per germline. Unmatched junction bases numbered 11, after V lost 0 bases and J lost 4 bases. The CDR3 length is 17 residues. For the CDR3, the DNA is TGTGCCAGCTCACCACCGGGCGTACTAGCGGCGGGTTACGAGCAGTACTTC. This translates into CASSPPGVLAAGYEQYF.

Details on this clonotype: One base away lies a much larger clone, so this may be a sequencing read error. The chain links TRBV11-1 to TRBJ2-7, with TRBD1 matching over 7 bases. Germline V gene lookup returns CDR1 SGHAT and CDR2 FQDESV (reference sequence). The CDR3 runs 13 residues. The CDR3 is CASGLEDRDRLYF. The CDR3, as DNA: TGTGCCAGCGGCTTAGAAGACAGGGATCGGCTGTACTTC.

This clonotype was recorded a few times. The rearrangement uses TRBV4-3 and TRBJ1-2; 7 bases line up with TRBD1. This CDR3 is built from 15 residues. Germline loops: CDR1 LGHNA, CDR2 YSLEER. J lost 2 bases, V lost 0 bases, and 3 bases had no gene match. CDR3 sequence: CASSQDVRGNYGYTF. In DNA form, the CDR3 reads TGCGCCAGCAGCCAAGATGTCAGGGGGAACTATGGCTACACCTTC.

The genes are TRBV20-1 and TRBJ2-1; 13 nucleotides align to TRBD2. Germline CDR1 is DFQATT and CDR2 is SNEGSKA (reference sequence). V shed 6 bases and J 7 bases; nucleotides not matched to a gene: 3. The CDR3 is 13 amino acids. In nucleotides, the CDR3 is TGCAGTGCCCCGGGACTAGCGGGAAATGAGCAGTTCTTC. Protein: CSAPGLAGNEQFF.

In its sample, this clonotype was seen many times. CDR3 bases: TGTGCCAGCAGCTTGGAACGGGACAAGAACACCGGGGAGCTGTTTTTT. This codes for CASSLERDKNTGELFF. The V gene is TRBV5-5, the J gene TRBJ2-2; a weak D match, TRBD1 (6 bases). Germline V gene sequence: CDR1 SGHKS, CDR2 YYEKEE (reference sequence). CDR3 length: 16 amino acids. V dropped 0 bases and J dropped 1 base, with 10 bases sitting between them.

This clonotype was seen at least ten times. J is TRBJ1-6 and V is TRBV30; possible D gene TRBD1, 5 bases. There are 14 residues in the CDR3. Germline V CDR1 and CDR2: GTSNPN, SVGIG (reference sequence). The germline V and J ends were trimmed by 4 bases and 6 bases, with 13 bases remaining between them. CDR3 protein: CAWIVGAVNSPLHF. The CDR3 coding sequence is TGTGCCTGGATAGTCGGGGCAGTTAATTCACCCCTCCACTTT.

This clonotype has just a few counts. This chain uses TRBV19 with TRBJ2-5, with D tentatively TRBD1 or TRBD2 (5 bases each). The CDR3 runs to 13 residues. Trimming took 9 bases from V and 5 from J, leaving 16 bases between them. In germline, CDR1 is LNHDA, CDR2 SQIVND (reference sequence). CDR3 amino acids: CASKTGPGETQYF. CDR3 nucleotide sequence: TGTGCCAGCAAGACGGGGCCGGGGGAGACCCAGTACTTC.

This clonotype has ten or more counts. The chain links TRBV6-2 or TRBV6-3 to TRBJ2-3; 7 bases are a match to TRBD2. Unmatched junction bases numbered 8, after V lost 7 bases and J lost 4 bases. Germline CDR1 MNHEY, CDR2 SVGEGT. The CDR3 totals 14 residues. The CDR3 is CASTSGNGADTQYF. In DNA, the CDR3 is TGTGCCAGCACTAGCGGAAATGGGGCAGATACGCAGTATTTT.

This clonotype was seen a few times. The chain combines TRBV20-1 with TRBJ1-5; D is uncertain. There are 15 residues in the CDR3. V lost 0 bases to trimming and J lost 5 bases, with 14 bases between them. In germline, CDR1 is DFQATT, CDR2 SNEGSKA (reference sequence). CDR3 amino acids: CSARDEEGPYQPQHF. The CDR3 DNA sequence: TGCAGTGCTAGAGATGAGGAGGGCCCTTATCAGCCCCAGCATTTT.

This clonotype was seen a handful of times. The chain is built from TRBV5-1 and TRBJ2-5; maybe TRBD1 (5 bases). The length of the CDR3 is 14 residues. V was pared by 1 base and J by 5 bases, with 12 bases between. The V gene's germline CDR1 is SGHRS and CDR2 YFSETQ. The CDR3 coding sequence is TGCGCCAGCAGCTTGTCGGCAGGGATGGAGACCCAGTACTTC. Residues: CASSLSAGMETQYF.